Below, one T cell receptor (beta chain) is given with its context. This record belongs to a study of CD8 T cells in Susac syndrome. Random hexamers were used to reverse transcribe an amount of roughly 0.45 to 1 ug RNA. TCRdb reprocessed the immunoSEQ multiplex PCR reads with MiXCR, giving one entry per CDR3 protein. This sample carries approximately 110,000 distinct CDR3 sequences, 90% to 95% of them seen once, and the ten largest clones take more than 0.25%. The receptor comes from a human donor with multiple sclerosis. What was sequenced was CD8+ T cells from PBMCs.

CDR3 DNA: TGTGCCAGCAGTCGTAACAGGGGGACCCCCTACGAGCAGTACGTC. Its protein product is CASSRNRGTPYEQYV. The J gene is TRBJ2-7, the V gene TRBV28; TRBD1 matches at 8 bases. Germline CDR1 MDHEN, CDR2 SYDVKM. The CDR3 runs to 15 residues. Trimming took 5 bases from V and 2 from J; bases not matched to a gene: 8.